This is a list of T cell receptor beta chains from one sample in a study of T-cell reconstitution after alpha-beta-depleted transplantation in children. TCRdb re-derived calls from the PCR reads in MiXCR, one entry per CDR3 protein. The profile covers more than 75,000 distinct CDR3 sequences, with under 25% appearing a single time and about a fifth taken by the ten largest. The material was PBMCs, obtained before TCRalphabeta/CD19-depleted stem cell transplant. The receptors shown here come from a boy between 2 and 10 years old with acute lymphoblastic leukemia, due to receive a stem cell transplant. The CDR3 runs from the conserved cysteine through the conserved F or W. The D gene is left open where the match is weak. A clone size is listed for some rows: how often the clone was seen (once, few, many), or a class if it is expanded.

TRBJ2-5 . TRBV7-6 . TGTGCCAGCAGCTTGCCTTGGAGCGGAGGGGCCGGGGAGACCCAGTACTTC CASSLPWSGGAGETQYF
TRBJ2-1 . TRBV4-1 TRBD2 TGCGCCAGCAGCCCCCCCCGCAGCGGACTAGCCTCAGACCGTAACTACAATGAGCAGTTCTTC CASSPPRSGLASDRNYNEQFF
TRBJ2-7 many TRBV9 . TGTGCCAGCAGCCCCTCAGGATTCTACGAGCAGTACTTC CASSPSGFYEQYF
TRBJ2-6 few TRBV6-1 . TGTGCCAGCAGAACAGGGTTTCCCAACGTCCTGACTTTC CASRTGFPNVLTF
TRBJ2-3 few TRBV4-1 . TGCGCCAGCAGCCAAAATCCCCCGGGACTTAACACAGATACGCAGTATTTT CASSQNPPGLNTDTQYF
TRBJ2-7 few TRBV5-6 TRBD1 TGTGCCAGCAGCTTCACAGGGGGCTCCTACGAGCAGTACTTC CASSFTGGSYEQYF
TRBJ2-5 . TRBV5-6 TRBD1 TGTGCCAGCAGCTACTCGACAGGGTCAGAGACCCAGTACTTC CASSYSTGSETQYF
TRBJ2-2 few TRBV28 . TGTGCCAGCAGACGACCGGGGAACACCGGGGAGCTGTTTTTT CASRRPGNTGELFF
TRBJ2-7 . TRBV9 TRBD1 TGTGCCAGCAGCGTAGGGTTGGGGACAGGAGGCGAGCAGTACTTC CASSVGLGTGGEQYF
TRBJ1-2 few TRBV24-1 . TGTGCCACCAGTGAGGGTGGGGACCGTGGCTACACCTTC CATSEGGDRGYTF
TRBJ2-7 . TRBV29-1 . TGCAGCGTTGCGGTGTCGCTCTACGAGCAGTACTTC CSVAVSLYEQYF
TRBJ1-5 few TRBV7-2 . TGTGCCAGCAGCTTAAGATTTGGTGACAATCAGCCCCAGCATTTT CASSLRFGDNQPQHF
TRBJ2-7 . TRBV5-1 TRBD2 TGCGCCAGCAGGCTGATGTTAGCGGGAACCTACGAGCAGTACTTC CASRLMLAGTYEQYF
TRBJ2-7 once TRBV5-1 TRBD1 TGCGCCAGCGGCACCGGGACAGGGGGCGCCGAGCAGTACTTC CASGTGTGGAEQYF
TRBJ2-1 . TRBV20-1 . TGCGCGGGGGCGGACGGCTACCACAATGAGCAGTTCTTC CAGADGYHNEQFF
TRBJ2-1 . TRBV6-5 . TGTCCCAGCAGTTATTCCCACGATGAGCAGTTCTTC CPSSYSHDEQFF
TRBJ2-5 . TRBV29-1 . TGCAGCGTTGAAGAGGTAGAGACCCAGTACTTC CSVEEVETQYF